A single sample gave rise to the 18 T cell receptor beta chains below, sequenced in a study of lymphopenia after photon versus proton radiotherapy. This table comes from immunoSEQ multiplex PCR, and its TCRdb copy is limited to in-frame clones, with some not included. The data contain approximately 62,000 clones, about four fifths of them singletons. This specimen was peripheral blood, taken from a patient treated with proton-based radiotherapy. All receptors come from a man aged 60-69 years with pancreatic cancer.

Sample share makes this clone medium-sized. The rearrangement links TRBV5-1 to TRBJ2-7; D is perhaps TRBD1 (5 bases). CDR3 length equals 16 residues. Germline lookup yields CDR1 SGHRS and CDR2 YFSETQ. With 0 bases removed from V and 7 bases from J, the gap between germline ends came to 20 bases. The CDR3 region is CASSLGLSGSGEEQYF. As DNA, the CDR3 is TGCGCCAGCAGCTTGGGATTGTCAGGGTCTGGAGAAGAGCAGTACTTC.

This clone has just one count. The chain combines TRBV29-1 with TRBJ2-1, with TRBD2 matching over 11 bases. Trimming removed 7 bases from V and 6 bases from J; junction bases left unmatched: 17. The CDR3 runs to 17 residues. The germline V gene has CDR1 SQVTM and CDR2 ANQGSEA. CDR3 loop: CSAREVTSGTGSNEQFF. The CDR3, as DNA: TGCAGCGCCCGCGAAGTGACTAGCGGGACTGGGAGCAATGAGCAGTTCTTC.

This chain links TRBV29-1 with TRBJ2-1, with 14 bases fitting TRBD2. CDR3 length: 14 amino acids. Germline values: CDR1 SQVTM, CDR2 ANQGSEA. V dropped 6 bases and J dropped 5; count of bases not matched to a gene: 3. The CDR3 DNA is TGCAGCGTGAGACTAGCGGGAGGGGACAATGAGCAGTTCTTC. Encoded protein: CSVRLAGGDNEQFF.

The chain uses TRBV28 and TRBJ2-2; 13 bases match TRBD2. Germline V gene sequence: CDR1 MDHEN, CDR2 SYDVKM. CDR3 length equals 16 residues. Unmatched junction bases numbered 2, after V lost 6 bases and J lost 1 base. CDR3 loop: CASRTSGRRNTGELFF. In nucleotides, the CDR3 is TGTGCCAGCAGGACTAGCGGGAGGCGGAACACCGGGGAGCTGTTTTTT.

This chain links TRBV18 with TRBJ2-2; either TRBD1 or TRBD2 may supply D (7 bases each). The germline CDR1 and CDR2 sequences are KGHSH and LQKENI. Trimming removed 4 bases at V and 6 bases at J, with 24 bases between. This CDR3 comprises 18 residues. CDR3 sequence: CASSQNQRGLADAGELFF. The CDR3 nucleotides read TGTGCCAGCTCACAAAACCAAAGGGGGCTAGCGGACGCCGGGGAGCTGTTTTTT.

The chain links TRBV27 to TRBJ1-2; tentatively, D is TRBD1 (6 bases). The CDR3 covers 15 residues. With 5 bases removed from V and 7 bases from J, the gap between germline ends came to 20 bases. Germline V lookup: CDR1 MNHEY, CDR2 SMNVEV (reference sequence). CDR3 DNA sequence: TGTGCCAGCAGTCCGTTACAGGGCGTGACGGCTGGCTACACCTTC. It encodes CASSPLQGVTAGYTF.

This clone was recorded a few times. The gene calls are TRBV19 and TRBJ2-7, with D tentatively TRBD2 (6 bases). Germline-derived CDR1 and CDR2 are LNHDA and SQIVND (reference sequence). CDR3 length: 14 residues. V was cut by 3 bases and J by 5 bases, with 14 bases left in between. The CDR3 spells CASSIGGRANEQYF. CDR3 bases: TGTGCCAGTAGTATTGGGGGGAGAGCCAACGAGCAGTACTTC.

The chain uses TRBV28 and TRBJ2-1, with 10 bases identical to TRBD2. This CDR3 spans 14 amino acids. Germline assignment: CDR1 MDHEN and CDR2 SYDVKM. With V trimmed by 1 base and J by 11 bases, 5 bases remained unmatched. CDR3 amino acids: CASSLFQRGGKQFF. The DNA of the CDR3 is TGTGCCAGCAGTTTATTCCAGCGGGGGGGCAAGCAGTTCTTC.

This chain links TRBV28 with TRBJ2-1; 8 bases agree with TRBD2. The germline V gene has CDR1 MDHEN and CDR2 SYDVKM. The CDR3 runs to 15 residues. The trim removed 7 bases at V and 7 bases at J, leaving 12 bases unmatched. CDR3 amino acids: CASIDRASGRNEQFF. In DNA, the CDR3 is TGTGCCAGCATCGACCGGGCTAGCGGGCGGAATGAGCAGTTCTTC. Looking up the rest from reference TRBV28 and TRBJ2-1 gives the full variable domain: DVKVTQSSRYLVKRTGEKVFLECVQDMDHENMFWYRQDPGLGLRLIYFSYDVKMKEKGDIPEGYSVSREKKERFSLILESASTNQTSMYLCASIDRASGRNEQFFGPGTRLTVL.

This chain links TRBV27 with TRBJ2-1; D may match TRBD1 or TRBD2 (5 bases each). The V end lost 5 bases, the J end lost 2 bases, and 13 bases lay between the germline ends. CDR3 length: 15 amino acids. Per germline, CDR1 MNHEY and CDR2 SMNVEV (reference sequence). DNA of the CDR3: TGTGCCAGCAGTAAACGGGGCATGGCCTACAATGAGCAGTTCTTC. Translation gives CASSKRGMAYNEQFF.

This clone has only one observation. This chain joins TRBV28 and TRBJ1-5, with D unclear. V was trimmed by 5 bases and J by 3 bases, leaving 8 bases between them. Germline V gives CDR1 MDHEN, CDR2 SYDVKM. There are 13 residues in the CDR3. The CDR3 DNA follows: TGTGCCAGCAGTCCCCGGCTCAATCAGCCCCAGCATTTT. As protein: CASSPRLNQPQHF.

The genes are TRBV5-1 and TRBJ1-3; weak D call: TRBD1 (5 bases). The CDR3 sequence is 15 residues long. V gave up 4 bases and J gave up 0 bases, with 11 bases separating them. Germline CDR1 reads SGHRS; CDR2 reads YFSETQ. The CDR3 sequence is CASSGGRNSGNTIYF. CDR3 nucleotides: TGCGCCAGCAGCGGGGGACGGAACTCTGGAAACACCATATATTTT.

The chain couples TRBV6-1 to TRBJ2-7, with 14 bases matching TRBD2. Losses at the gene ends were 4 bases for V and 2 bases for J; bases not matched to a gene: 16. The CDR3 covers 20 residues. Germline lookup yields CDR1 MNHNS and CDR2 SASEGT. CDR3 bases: TGTGCCAGCAGTGGACCGGACGCCTCTGGGACTAGCGGGAGCCCCTACGAGCAGTACTTC. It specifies CASSGPDASGTSGSPYEQYF.

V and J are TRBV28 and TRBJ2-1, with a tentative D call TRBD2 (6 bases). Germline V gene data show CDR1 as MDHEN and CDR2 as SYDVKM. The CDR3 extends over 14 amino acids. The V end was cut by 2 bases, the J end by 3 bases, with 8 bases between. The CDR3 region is CASSLAGFYNEQFF. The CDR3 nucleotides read TGTGCCAGCAGTTTAGCGGGATTCTACAATGAGCAGTTCTTC.

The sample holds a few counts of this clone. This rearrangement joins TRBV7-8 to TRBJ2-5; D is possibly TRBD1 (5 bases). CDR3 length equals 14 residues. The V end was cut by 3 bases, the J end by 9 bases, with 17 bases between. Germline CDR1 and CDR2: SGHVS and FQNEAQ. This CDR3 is CASSFGHVSRPQYF. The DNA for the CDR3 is TGTGCCAGCAGCTTCGGACACGTCAGTCGGCCCCAGTACTTC.

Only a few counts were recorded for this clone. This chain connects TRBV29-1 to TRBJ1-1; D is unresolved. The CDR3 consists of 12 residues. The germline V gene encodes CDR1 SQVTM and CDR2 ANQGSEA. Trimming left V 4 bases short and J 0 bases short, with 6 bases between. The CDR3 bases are TGCAGCGTTGCGAGCATGAACACTGAAGCTTTCTTT. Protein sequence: CSVASMNTEAFF.

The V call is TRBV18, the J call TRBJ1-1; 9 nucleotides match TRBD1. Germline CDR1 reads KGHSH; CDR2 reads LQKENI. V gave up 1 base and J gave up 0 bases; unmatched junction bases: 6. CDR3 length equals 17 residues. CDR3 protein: CASSPRDRVGVNTEAFF. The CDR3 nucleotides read TGTGCCAGCTCACCACGGGACAGGGTCGGCGTGAACACTGAAGCTTTCTTT.

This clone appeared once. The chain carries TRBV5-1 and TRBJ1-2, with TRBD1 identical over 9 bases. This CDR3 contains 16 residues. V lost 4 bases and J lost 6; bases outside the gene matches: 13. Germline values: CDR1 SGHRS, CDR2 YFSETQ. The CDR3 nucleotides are TGCGCCAGCAGCGCGTCCGGGACAGGGAGTTACAATGGCTACACCTTC. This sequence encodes CASSASGTGSYNGYTF.